These T cell receptor beta chains were read from a single sample in a study of T-cell memory formation after mild COVID-19. From the 5' RACE reads, TCRdb called clonotypes with MiXCR, one entry per CDR3 protein. This table holds under 150,000 distinct CDR3 sequences, about 24% found once. The sample comprised PBMCs or a T cell subset sorted from them (not recorded which). These receptors all stem from a man between 18 and 35 years old who had mild COVID-19 (a few samples of this study predate the infection). Cell type and time point are not known. The CDR3 runs from the conserved cysteine through the conserved F or W. D genes are given only for firm matches. Clone size is not always given. Where it is, it says once, few, many or a class for expanded clones.

CDR3: CASSFGRSGNTIYF
DNA: TGTGCCAGCAGCTTTGGCAGGAGTGGAAACACCATATATTTT
size: few
D: -
V: TRBV7-9
J: TRBJ1-3

CDR3: CASSRPGQSYNEQFF
DNA: TGTGCCAGCAGTCGCCCGGGACAGTCCTACAATGAGCAGTTCTTC
size: -
D: TRBD1
V: TRBV6-2/TRBV6-3
J: TRBJ2-1

CDR3: CASSPLPGQKMWGLSNQPQHF
DNA: TGCGCCAGCAGTCCACTTCCGGGACAGAAGATGTGGGGATTAAGCAATCAGCCCCAGCATTTT
size: few
D: TRBD1
V: TRBV23-1
J: TRBJ1-5

CDR3: CASSLSGSYEQYF
DNA: TGTGCCAGCAGCTTATCAGGCTCCTACGAGCAGTACTTC
size: -
D: -
V: TRBV7-2
J: TRBJ2-7

CDR3: CASSPGTHGRDTQYF
DNA: TGTGCCAGCAGTCCCGGGACTCACGGGCGCGATACGCAGTATTTT
size: -
D: -
V: TRBV27
J: TRBJ2-3

CDR3: CASSYEGEQYF
DNA: TGTGCCAGCAGTTACGAGGGGGAGCAGTACTTC
size: -
D: -
V: TRBV6-2/TRBV6-3
J: TRBJ2-7

CDR3: CASSTSFKGGHQPQHF
DNA: TGTGCCAGCAGCACTAGTTTCAAGGGGGGACATCAGCCCCAGCATTTT
size: -
D: -
V: TRBV7-9
J: TRBJ1-5

CDR3: CASSPWGAGELFF
DNA: TGTGCCAGCAGTCCCTGGGGGGCAGGGGAGCTGTTTTTT
size: -
D: -
V: TRBV27
J: TRBJ2-2

CDR3: CASSETSEETQYF
DNA: TGTGCCAGCAGCGAGACTAGCGAAGAGACCCAGTACTTC
size: -
D: TRBD2
V: TRBV6-4
J: TRBJ2-5

CDR3: CASSWGTGGQETQYF
DNA: TGTGCCAGCAGTTGGGGGACAGGGGGCCAAGAGACCCAGTACTTC
size: -
D: TRBD1
V: TRBV12-3/TRBV12-4
J: TRBJ2-5

CDR3: CASSFLHDNTDTQYF
DNA: TGTGCCAGCAGTTTCCTTCATGACAATACAGATACGCAGTATTTT
size: -
D: -
V: TRBV28
J: TRBJ2-3

CDR3: CASSQDSSRVSNEQFF
DNA: TGCGCCAGCAGCCAAGATAGTTCGCGGGTCTCCAATGAGCAGTTCTTC
size: -
D: -
V: TRBV4-3
J: TRBJ2-1

CDR3: CASSYRGLGEPQHF
DNA: TGTGCCAGCAGCTACAGGGGCTTGGGGGAGCCCCAGCATTTT
size: few
D: TRBD1
V: TRBV27
J: TRBJ1-5

CDR3: CASSLGPIQPQHF
DNA: TGTGCCAGCAGTTTGGGTCCGATCCAGCCCCAGCATTTT
size: few
D: -
V: TRBV12-3/TRBV12-4
J: TRBJ1-5

CDR3: CASSARVFPGYTF
DNA: TGTGCCAGCAGTGCGAGGGTTTTCCCTGGCTACACCTTC
size: few
D: -
V: TRBV12-3/TRBV12-4
J: TRBJ1-2

CDR3: CASSSPHAYEQYF
DNA: TGTGCCAGCAGCAGTCCTCACGCCTACGAGCAGTACTTC
size: few
D: -
V: TRBV12-3/TRBV12-4
J: TRBJ2-7

CDR3: CASRPGLSSDEQFF
DNA: TGTGCCAGCAGGCCGGGCCTGTCTTCGGATGAGCAGTTCTTC
size: few
D: -
V: TRBV12-3/TRBV12-4
J: TRBJ2-1

CDR3: CASSLERGTEAFF
DNA: TGTGCCAGCAGCTTAGAGAGGGGCACTGAAGCTTTCTTT
size: few
D: -
V: TRBV7-7
J: TRBJ1-1

CDR3: CASSVSGEDHNEQFF
DNA: TGTGCCAGCAGCGTTAGCGGGGAGGACCACAATGAGCAGTTCTTC
size: -
D: TRBD2
V: TRBV9
J: TRBJ2-1

CDR3: CASSPPSMVKYF
DNA: TGTGCCAGCAGTCCCCCCTCAATGGTGAAGTACTTC
size: few
D: -
V: TRBV27
J: TRBJ2-4

CDR3: CASSSGSNYEQYF
DNA: TGTGCCAGCAGCTCCGGGTCTAATTACGAGCAGTACTTC
size: -
D: -
V: TRBV7-9
J: TRBJ2-7

CDR3: CASSLPLAGGPKNIQYF
DNA: TGCGCCAGCAGCTTGCCCCTAGCGGGGGGGCCCAAAAACATTCAGTACTTC
size: few
D: TRBD2
V: TRBV5-1
J: TRBJ2-4

CDR3: CASSERGGDTGELFF
DNA: TGTGCCAGCAGTGAGCGGGGGGGCGACACCGGGGAGCTGTTTTTT
size: many
D: TRBD2
V: TRBV6-4
J: TRBJ2-2

CDR3: CASSYTQGGADTQYF
DNA: TGTGCCAGCAGTTACACCCAGGGGGGTGCAGATACGCAGTATTTT
size: many
D: -
V: TRBV6-2/TRBV6-3
J: TRBJ2-3

CDR3: CASSSWGNEQFF
DNA: TGTGCCAGCAGTTCCTGGGGCAATGAGCAGTTCTTC
size: few
D: -
V: TRBV6-2/TRBV6-3
J: TRBJ2-1

CDR3: CASRGQGKYGYTF
DNA: TGTGCCAGCAGGGGACAGGGGAAGTATGGCTACACCTTC
size: few
D: TRBD1
V: TRBV9
J: TRBJ1-2

CDR3: CSAREGLAHVADTQYF
DNA: TGCAGTGCTAGAGAGGGACTAGCGCATGTGGCAGATACGCAGTATTTT
size: once
D: TRBD2
V: TRBV20-1
J: TRBJ2-3

CDR3: CASSWRRDQPQHF
DNA: TGTGCCAGCAGTTGGCGACGGGATCAGCCCCAGCATTTT
size: few
D: -
V: TRBV6-2/TRBV6-3
J: TRBJ1-5

CDR3: CGSTAGEANERLFF
DNA: TGCGGATCAACAGCGGGGGAAGCTAATGAAAGACTGTTTTTT
size: -
D: -
V: TRBV29-1
J: TRBJ1-4

CDR3: CASSEVQANTEAFF
DNA: TGTGCCAGCAGTGAGGTACAGGCTAACACTGAAGCTTTCTTT
size: -
D: -
V: TRBV2
J: TRBJ1-1

CDR3: CASSHARNTGELFF
DNA: TGCGCCAGCAGCCACGCCAGGAACACCGGGGAGCTGTTTTTT
size: few
D: -
V: TRBV4-3
J: TRBJ2-2

CDR3: CASSSRQGARTEKLFF
DNA: TGCGCCAGCAGCTCGAGACAGGGGGCGAGGACTGAAAAACTGTTTTTT
size: once
D: TRBD1
V: TRBV5-1
J: TRBJ1-4

CDR3: CAISDSGLKGMETQYF
DNA: TGTGCCATCAGTGACTCGGGCCTCAAGGGCATGGAGACCCAGTACTTC
size: -
D: -
V: TRBV10-3
J: TRBJ2-5

CDR3: CASSLADRTEAFF
DNA: TGCGCCAGCAGCTTGGCCGACCGGACTGAAGCTTTCTTT
size: -
D: -
V: TRBV5-1
J: TRBJ1-1

CDR3: CASSLGLAGRLGETQYF
DNA: TGTGCCAGCAGCTTAGGACTAGCGGGCCGCCTAGGAGAGACCCAGTACTTC
size: -
D: TRBD2
V: TRBV7-2
J: TRBJ2-5

CDR3: CASGAGVSGELFF
DNA: TGTGCCAGCGGGGCCGGGGTGAGCGGGGAGCTGTTTTTT
size: -
D: -
V: TRBV7-2
J: TRBJ2-2

CDR3: CASSQLGILGELFF
DNA: TGTGCCAGCAGCCAATTGGGGATACTTGGTGAACTGTTTTTT
size: -
D: -
V: TRBV7-9
J: TRBJ1-4

CDR3: CASSLTGTGQETQYF
DNA: TGTGCCAGCAGCTTGACGGGGACAGGGCAAGAGACCCAGTACTTC
size: many
D: TRBD1
V: TRBV7-3
J: TRBJ2-5

CDR3: CSVVPRGQEDTQYF
DNA: TGCAGCGTTGTACCAAGGGGGCAGGAAGATACGCAGTATTTT
size: few
D: TRBD1
V: TRBV29-1
J: TRBJ2-3

CDR3: CASSWRTSRNTEAFF
DNA: TGTGCCAGCAGTTGGCGGACCAGTCGAAACACTGAAGCTTTCTTT
size: few
D: -
V: TRBV12-3/TRBV12-4
J: TRBJ1-1

CDR3: CASSGGPRTDTQYF
DNA: TGTGCCAGCAGTGGGGGGCCTCGAACAGATACGCAGTATTTT
size: -
D: -
V: TRBV6-2/TRBV6-3
J: TRBJ2-3

CDR3: CASSSALAGFAGELFF
DNA: TGTGCCAGCAGTTCGGCACTAGCGGGGTTCGCCGGGGAGCTGTTTTTT
size: -
D: TRBD2
V: TRBV12-3/TRBV12-4
J: TRBJ2-2